This T cell receptor beta chain was sequenced in a study of OX40 agonist ivuxolimab in advanced cancers. On the study more broadly: Patients undergoing dose escalation presented with hepatocellular carcinoma, melanoma, renal cell or head and neck cancer. It was permissible to have had prior anti-PD-1, anti-PD-L1 or anti-CTLA-4 therapy, and over 35% had some. Points from the study as a whole: The average count of expanded clones was higher among CD8+ T cells than among CD4+.

Systemic immunosuppression or autoimmune disease history was grounds to exclude patients. Trimming removed 2 bases from V and 4 bases from J, with 5 bases in between. Looked up from germline, CDR1 is MDHEN and CDR2 is SYDVKM. The CDR3 has 12 residues. To note about this clone: The target antigen is unknown.

The table came from immunoSEQ multiplex PCR; TCRdb's copy has only in-frame clones and leaves some out. Among around 28,000 clones listed, around 87% were seen once. The J gene is TRBJ1-1, the V gene TRBV28; D is ambiguous. The sample here was CD4+ or CD8+ T cells sorted from blood, taken in a trial of the OX40 agonist ivuxolimab. The clonotype was recovered from an adult with an advanced solid tumor such as melanoma, head and neck, liver or kidney cancer. CDR3 loop: CASSLMGTEAFF. In DNA, the CDR3 is TGTGCCAGCAGTTTAATGGGCACTGAAGCTTTCTTT.